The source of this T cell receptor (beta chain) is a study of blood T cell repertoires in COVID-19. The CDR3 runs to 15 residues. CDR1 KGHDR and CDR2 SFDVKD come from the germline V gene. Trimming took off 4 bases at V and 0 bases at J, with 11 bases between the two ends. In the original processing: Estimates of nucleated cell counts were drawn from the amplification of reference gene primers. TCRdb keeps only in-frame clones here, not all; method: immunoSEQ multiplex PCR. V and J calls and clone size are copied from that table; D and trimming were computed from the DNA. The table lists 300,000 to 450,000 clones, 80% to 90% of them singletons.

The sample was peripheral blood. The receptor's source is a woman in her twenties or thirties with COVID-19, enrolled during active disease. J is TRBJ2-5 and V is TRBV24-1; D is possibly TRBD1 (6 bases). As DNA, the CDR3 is TGTGCCACCAGTGAAGCCGGACAGTACCAAGAGACCCAGTACTTC. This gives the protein CATSEAGQYQETQYF.